The sequence of this T cell receptor (beta chain) was determined in a study of T cell responses to AZD1222 COVID-19 vaccine. The CDR3 is made up of 16 amino acids. The germline V and J ends were trimmed by 2 bases and 0 bases, with 11 bases remaining between them. CDR1 and CDR2 from the germline V gene are ENHRY and SYGVKD. Assay: immunoSEQ multiplex PCR; the TCRdb copy retains only in-frame clones and omits some. The repertoire holds around 120,000 clones, with less than 90% as singletons. This chain uses TRBV10-3 with TRBJ2-1; perhaps TRBD1 as D (5 bases). Material: peripheral blood, obtained on day 0 of AZD1222 vaccination. The clonotype originates from an adult in good health. The CDR3 DNA follows: TGTGCCATCAGTGAGCAGGGTGTAAGCTCCTACAATGAGCAGTTCTTC. As protein: CAISEQGVSSYNEQFF.